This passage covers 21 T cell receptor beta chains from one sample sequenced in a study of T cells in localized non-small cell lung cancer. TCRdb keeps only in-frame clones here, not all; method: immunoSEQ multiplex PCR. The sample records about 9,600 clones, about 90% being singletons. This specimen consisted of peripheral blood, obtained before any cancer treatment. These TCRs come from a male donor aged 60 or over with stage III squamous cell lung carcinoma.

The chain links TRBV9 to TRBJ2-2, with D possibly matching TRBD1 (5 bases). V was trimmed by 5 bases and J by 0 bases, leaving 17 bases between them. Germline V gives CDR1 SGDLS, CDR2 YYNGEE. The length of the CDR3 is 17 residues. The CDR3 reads CASSIVIGHPNTGELFF. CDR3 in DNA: TGTGCCAGCAGTATAGTCATCGGACACCCGAACACCGGGGAGCTGTTTTTT.

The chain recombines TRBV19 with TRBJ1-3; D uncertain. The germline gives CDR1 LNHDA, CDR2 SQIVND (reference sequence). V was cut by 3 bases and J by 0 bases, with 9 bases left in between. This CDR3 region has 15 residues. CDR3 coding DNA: TGTGCCAGTAGTATTTCACAGATCTCTGGAAACACCATATATTTT. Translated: CASSISQISGNTIYF.

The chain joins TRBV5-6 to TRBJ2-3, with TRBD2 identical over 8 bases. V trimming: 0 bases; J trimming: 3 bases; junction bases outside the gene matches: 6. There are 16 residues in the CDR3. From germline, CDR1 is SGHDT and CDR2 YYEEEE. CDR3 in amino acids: CASSLAGGADTDTQYF. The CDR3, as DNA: TGTGCCAGCAGCTTGGCCGGGGGGGCCGATACAGATACGCAGTATTTT. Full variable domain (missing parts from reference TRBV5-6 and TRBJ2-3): DAGVTQSPTHLIKTRGQQVTLRCSPKSGHDTVSWYQQALGQGPQFIFQYYEEEERQRGNFPDRFSGHQFPNYSSELNVNALLLGDSALYLCASSLAGGADTDTQYFGPGTRLTVL.

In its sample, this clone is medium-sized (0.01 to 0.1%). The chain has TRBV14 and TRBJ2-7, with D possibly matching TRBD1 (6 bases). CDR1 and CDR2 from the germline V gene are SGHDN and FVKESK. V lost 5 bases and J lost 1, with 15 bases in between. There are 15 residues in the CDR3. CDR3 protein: CASSSIRDKSYEQYF. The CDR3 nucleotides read TGTGCCAGCAGCTCCATCCGGGACAAATCCTACGAGCAGTACTTC.

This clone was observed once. The CDR3 sequence is CAISDLAGDSDTQYF. Written as DNA, the CDR3 is TGTGCCATCAGTGATTTAGCGGGGGACTCAGATACGCAGTATTTT. V gene TRBV10-3 combines with J gene TRBJ2-3, with 9 bases identical to TRBD2. With 3 bases clipped from V and 4 bases from J, the junction kept 5 bases outside the gene matches. This CDR3 comprises 15 residues. In germline, CDR1 is ENHRY, CDR2 SYGVKD.

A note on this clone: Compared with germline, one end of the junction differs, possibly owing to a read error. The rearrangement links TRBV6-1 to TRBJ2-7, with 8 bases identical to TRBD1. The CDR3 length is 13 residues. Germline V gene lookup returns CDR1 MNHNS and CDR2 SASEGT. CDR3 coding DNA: TGTGCCAGCAGTGCAGGGGGCGGGGTTTTGGTCCTCTTC. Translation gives CASSAGGGVLVLF.

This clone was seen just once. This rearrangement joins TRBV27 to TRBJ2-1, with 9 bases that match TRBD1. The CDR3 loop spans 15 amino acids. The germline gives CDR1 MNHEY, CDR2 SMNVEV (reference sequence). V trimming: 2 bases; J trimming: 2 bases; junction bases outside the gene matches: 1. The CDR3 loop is CASSLGTGPYNEQFF. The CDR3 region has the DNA TGTGCCAGCAGTTTAGGGACAGGGCCCTACAATGAGCAGTTCTTC.

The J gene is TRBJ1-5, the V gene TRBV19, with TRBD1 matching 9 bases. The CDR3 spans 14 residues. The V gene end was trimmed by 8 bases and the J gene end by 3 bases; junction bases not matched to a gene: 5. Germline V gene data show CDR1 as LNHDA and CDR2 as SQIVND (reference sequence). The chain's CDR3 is CASGGQGDNQPQHF. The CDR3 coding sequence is TGTGCCAGTGGGGGACAGGGAGACAATCAGCCCCAGCATTTT.

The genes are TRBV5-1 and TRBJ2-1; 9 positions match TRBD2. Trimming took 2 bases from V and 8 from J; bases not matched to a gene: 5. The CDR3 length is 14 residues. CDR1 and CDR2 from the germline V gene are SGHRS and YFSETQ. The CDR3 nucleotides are TGCGCCAGCAGCTTAGTTAGCGGGGGTGATGAGCAGTTCTTC. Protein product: CASSLVSGGDEQFF.

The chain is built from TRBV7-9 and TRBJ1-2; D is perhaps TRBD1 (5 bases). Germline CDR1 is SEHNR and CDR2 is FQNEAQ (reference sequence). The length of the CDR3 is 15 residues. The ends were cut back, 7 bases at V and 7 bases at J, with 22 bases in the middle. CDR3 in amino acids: CASTMGLGTPRGYTF. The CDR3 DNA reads TGTGCCAGCACCATGGGGCTCGGGACCCCGCGTGGCTACACCTTC. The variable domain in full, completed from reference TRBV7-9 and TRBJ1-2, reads DTGVSQNPRHKITKRGQNVTFRCDPISEHNRLYWYRQTLGQGPEFLTYFQNEAQLEKSRLLSDRFSAERPKGSFSTLEIQRTEQGDSAMYLCASTMGLGTPRGYTFGSGTRLTVV.

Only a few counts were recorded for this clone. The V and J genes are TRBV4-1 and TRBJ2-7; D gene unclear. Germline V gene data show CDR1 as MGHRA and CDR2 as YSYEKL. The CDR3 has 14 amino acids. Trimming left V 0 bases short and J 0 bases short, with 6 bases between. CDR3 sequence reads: CASSQESSSYEQYF. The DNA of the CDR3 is TGCGCCAGCAGCCAAGAGTCGAGCTCCTACGAGCAGTACTTC.

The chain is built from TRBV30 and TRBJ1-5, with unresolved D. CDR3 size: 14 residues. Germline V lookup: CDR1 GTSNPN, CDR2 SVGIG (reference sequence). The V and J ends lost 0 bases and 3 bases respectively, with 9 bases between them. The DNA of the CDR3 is TGTGCCTGGAGTGTATGGGGAGCCAATCAGCCCCAGCATTTT. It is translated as CAWSVWGANQPQHF.

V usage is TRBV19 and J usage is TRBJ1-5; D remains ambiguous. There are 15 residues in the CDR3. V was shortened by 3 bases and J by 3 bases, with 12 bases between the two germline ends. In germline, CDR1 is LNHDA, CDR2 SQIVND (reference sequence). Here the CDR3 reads CASSMSGIPNQPQHF. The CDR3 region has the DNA TGTGCCAGTAGTATGTCTGGGATCCCCAATCAGCCCCAGCATTTT.

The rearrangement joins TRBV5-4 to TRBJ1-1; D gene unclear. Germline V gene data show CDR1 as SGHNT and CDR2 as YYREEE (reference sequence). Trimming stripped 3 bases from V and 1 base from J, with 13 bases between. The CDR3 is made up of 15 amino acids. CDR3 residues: CASSSQTVPNTEAFF. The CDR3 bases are TGTGCCAGCAGCTCCCAGACGGTCCCGAACACTGAAGCTTTCTTT.

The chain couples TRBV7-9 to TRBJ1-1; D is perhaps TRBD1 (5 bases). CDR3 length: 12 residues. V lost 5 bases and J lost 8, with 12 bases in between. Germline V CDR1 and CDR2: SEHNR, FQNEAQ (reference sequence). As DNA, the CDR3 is TGTGCCAGCAGCGGGGCGGAGAAAGAAGCTTTCTTT. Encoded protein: CASSGAEKEAFF. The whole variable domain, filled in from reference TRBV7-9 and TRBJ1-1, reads DTGVSQNPRHKITKRGQNVTFRCDPISEHNRLYWYRQTLGQGPEFLTYFQNEAQLEKSRLLSDRFSAERPKGSFSTLEIQRTEQGDSAMYLCASSGAEKEAFFGQGTRLTVV.

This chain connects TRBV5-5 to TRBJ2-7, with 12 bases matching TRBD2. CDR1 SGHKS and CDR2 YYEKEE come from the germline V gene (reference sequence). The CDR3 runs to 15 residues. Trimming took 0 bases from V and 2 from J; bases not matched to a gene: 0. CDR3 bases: TGTGCCAGCAGCTTGGGACTAGCGGGGGCCTACGAGCAGTACTTC. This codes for CASSLGLAGAYEQYF.

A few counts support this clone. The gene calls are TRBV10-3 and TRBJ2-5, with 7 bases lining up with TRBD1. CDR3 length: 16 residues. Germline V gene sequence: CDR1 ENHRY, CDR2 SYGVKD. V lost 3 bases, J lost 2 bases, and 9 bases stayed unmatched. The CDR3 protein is CAISETGTAFQETQYF. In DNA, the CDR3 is TGTGCCATCAGTGAAACCGGGACAGCATTTCAAGAGACCCAGTACTTC.

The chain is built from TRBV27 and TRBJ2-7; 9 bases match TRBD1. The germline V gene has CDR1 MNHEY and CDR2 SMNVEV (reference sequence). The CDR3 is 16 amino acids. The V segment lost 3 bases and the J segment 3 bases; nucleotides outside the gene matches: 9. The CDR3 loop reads CASSFSTGGFGYEQYF. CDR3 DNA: TGTGCCAGCAGTTTCTCCACAGGGGGCTTTGGCTACGAGCAGTACTTC.

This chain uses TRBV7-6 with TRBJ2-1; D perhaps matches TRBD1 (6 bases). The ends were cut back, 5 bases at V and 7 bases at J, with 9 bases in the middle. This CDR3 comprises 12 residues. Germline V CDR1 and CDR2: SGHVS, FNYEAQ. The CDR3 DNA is TGTGCCAGCAGCCCTCAGGGGAATGAGCAGTTCTTC. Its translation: CASSPQGNEQFF.

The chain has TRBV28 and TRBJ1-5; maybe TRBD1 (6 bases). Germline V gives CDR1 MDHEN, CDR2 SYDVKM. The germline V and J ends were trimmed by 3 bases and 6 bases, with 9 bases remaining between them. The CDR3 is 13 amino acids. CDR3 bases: TGTGCCAGCAGTTTGGGGGCACGTCAGCCCCAGCATTTT. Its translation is CASSLGARQPQHF. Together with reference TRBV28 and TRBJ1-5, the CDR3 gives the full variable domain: DVKVTQSSRYLVKRTGEKVFLECVQDMDHENMFWYRQDPGLGLRLIYFSYDVKMKEKGDIPEGYSVSREKKERFSLILESASTNQTSMYLCASSLGARQPQHFGDGTRLSIL.

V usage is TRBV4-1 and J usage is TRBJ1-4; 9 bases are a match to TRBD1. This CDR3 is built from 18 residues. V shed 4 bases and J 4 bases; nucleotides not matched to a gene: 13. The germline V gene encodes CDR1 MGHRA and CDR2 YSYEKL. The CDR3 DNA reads TGCGCCAGCAGCCGATTCAGACAGGGGGGATTGGTTAATGAAAAACTGTTTTTT. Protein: CASSRFRQGGLVNEKLFF.